A selection of T cell receptor beta chains follows, all from one sample in a study of CD8+ T cells in alopecia areata. The method was immunoSEQ multiplex PCR; TCRdb's version includes in-frame clones alone and lacks a portion of them. The data contain about 120,000 clones, around 56% of them seen just once; the ten biggest clones take up around 0.46%. Sequences were derived from CD4+ T cells sorted from blood, sampled at week 4, from a patient treated with tofacitinib. The receptors originated from a human donor with alopecia areata. Both conserved end residues are part of each CDR3. D genes are given only for firm matches. Not all rows give a size; the values are once, few, many and, for expanded clones, a class.

V	D	J	size	CDR3	DNA
TRBV30	-	TRBJ1-1	-	CAWSLSTTGNRLAFF	TGTGCCTGGAGTCTCTCTACTACAGGGAATCGGTTGGCTTTCTTT
TRBV5-1	TRBD1	TRBJ2-7	once	CASSTGQATYEQYF	TGCGCCAGCAGCACCGGACAGGCCACCTACGAGCAGTACTTC
TRBV7-8	TRBD1	TRBJ1-2	-	CASSPSDRGSLGYTF	TGTGCCAGCAGCCCGTCGGACAGGGGATCCCTTGGCTACACCTTC
TRBV7-2	TRBD2	TRBJ2-7	few	CASSSLAGGSYEQYF	TGTGCCAGCAGCTCTCTAGCGGGGGGCTCCTACGAGCAGTACTTC
TRBV30	-	TRBJ1-2	-	CAWIRAGHYGYTF	TGTGCCTGGATCAGAGCAGGACACTATGGCTACACCTTC
TRBV30	TRBD1	TRBJ1-1	once	CAWSASDRGRLNTEAFF	TGTGCCTGGAGTGCTTCGGACAGGGGAAGATTGAACACTGAAGCTTTCTTT
TRBV15	TRBD1	TRBJ2-3	-	CATSSGDRGSLDTQYF	TGTGCCACCAGCAGCGGCGACAGGGGTTCTCTGGATACGCAGTATTTT
TRBV29-1	-	TRBJ1-2	once	CSVAVTGYYGYTF	TGCAGCGTTGCAGTGACAGGATACTATGGCTACACCTTC
TRBV4-1	-	TRBJ2-5	-	CASSFGIQETQYF	TGCGCCAGCAGCTTCGGGATCCAAGAGACCCAGTACTTC
TRBV7-2	-	TRBJ1-1	-	CASSLVVGRGIEAFF	TGTGCCAGCAGCTTAGTGGTTGGCAGGGGAATTGAAGCTTTCTTT
TRBV18	-	TRBJ2-1	-	CASSPREEQFF	TGTGCCAGCTCACCTCGGGAGGAGCAGTTCTTC
TRBV30	TRBD2	TRBJ2-3	-	CAWSTSGRKNTQYF	TGTGCCTGGAGTACCAGCGGGAGGAAGAATACGCAGTATTTT
TRBV2	-	TRBJ1-2	-	CASSEGAAGYGYTF	TGTGCCAGCAGTGAAGGGGCCGCTGGCTATGGCTACACCTTC
TRBV30	-	TRBJ1-3	-	CAWSVSPGPGNTIYF	TGTGCCTGGAGTGTAAGCCCAGGGCCTGGAAACACCATATATTTT
TRBV25-1	-	TRBJ1-1	few	CASRQQGPYTEAFF	TGTGCCAGCCGACAACAGGGACCGTACACTGAAGCTTTCTTT
TRBV30	-	TRBJ2-3	-	CAWSTGTTDTQYF	TGTGCCTGGAGCACAGGGACCACAGATACGCAGTATTTT
TRBV5-1	-	TRBJ1-6	-	CASTAGNNSPLHF	TGCGCCAGCACCGCGGGGAATAATTCACCCCTCCACTTT
TRBV20-1	-	TRBJ1-2	-	CSASGSHGYTF	TGCAGTGCTAGCGGGAGCCATGGCTACACCTTC
TRBV30	-	TRBJ1-1	-	CAWSRSYLNTEAFF	TGTGCCTGGAGTAGGTCTTACCTGAACACTGAAGCTTTCTTT
TRBV25-1	-	TRBJ2-7	-	CASSESGPYEQYF	TGTGCCAGCAGTGAATCCGGCCCCTACGAGCAGTACTTC
TRBV7-2	-	TRBJ2-3	-	CASQLFPDTQYF	TGTGCCAGCCAGCTTTTTCCAGATACGCAGTATTTT
TRBV2	-	TRBJ2-7	few	CASCLTLGYEQYF	TGTGCCAGCTGCCTGACGTTGGGCTACGAGCAGTACTTC
TRBV7-9	-	TRBJ1-3	few	CASSWGISSGNTIYF	TGTGCCAGCAGCTGGGGGATCAGCTCTGGAAACACCATATATTTT
TRBV11-2	-	TRBJ1-2	-	CASSSPRGGLPGYTF	TGTGCCAGCAGCTCCCCCCGAGGGGGGTTGCCGGGCTACACCTTC
TRBV5-6	-	TRBJ1-5	-	CASSLGPHQPQHF	TGTGCCAGCAGCTTGGGCCCCCATCAGCCCCAGCATTTT